A selection of T cell receptor beta chains follows, all from one sample in a study of blood T cell repertoires in COVID-19. Clones were sequenced by immunoSEQ multiplex PCR, and TCRdb holds only the in-frame ones, with some missing. The sample records approximately 150,000 clones, over 70% being singletons. Sequencing used PBMCs or T cells enriched from blood (not recorded which). Every receptor here comes from a man aged 55 to 69 who had recovered from COVID-19. Both conserved end residues are part of each CDR3. Each record gives: D gene, J gene, clone size, CDR3 length, V gene, CDR3 DNA, CDR3 protein. The D gene is left open where the match is weak. The size entry is marked missing in some rows and otherwise reads once, few, many or a size class.

TRBD1 TRBJ1-2 - 12 TRBV20-1 TGCAGTGCTAGTAGGGACAGATATGGCTACACCTTC CSASRDRYGYTF
TRBD2 TRBJ2-2 - 16 TRBV19 TGTGCCAGTAATAAAGGAGCGGGAGGGCCACACGGGGAGCTGTTTTTT CASNKGAGGPHGELFF
TRBD1 TRBJ1-4 - 17 TRBV29-1 TGCAGCGTCCCCGTTCCACAGGGGGGTCGGGGTAATGAAAAACTGTTTTTT CSVPVPQGGRGNEKLFF
TRBD1 TRBJ1-5 - 15 TRBV5-1 TGCGCCAGCAGCTTGGAAGGGGGCCACAATCAGCCCCAGCATTTT CASSLEGGHNQPQHF
- TRBJ1-5 - 12 TRBV12-3/TRBV12-4 TGTGCCAGCAGCGTCGGGAATCAGCCCCAGCATTTT CASSVGNQPQHF
TRBD1 TRBJ1-2 - 14 TRBV27 TGTGCCAGCAGTTTCTCCGACAGGGTAACTGGCTACACCTTC CASSFSDRVTGYTF
- TRBJ1-3 - 15 TRBV2 TGTGCCACCTCAGAACAGGGAATCCCTGGAAACACCATATATTTT CATSEQGIPGNTIYF
- TRBJ1-2 - 16 TRBV10-3 TGTGCCATCAGTGAATCGGACAGATCACTGGGGTATGGCTACACCTTC CAISESDRSLGYGYTF
- TRBJ1-6 - 13 TRBV12-3/TRBV12-4 TGTGCCAGCAGTTTAAAGGGGAATTCACCCCTCCACTTT CASSLKGNSPLHF
TRBD1 TRBJ2-7 - 15 TRBV28 TGTGCCAGCAGTTTAGTGGGCAGGGGGCTCTACGAGCAGTACTTC CASSLVGRGLYEQYF
- TRBJ2-1 - 9 TRBV7-2 TGTGCCAGCAGCACAAGACATCTCTTC CASSTRHLF
- TRBJ2-5 - 14 TRBV5-4 TGTGCCAGCAGCTTCAGCGTTGCCCCAGAGACCCAGTACTTC CASSFSVAPETQYF
TRBD2 TRBJ2-7 - 17 TRBV14 TGTGCCAGCAGCCAAGAGACTAGCGGCTATGGATTCCACGAGCAGTACTTC CASSQETSGYGFHEQYF
- TRBJ2-7 once 12 TRBV6-1 TGTGCCAGCAGTGAGCGAACCTACGAGCAGTACTTC CASSERTYEQYF
- TRBJ2-5 - 12 TRBV14 TGTGCCAGCAGCCAAAACAGGGAGACCCAGTACTTC CASSQNRETQYF
TRBD1 TRBJ2-5 - 15 TRBV15 TGTGCCACCAGCAGAGGCAGGGGGTGGGAGGAGACCCAGTACTTC CATSRGRGWEETQYF
- TRBJ1-5 - 14 TRBV2 TGTGCCAGCAGTGAGGAGGGTTCGGGTCAGCCCCAGCATTTT CASSEEGSGQPQHF
TRBD2 TRBJ2-5 - 16 TRBV5-5 TGTGCCAGCAACCCCGGACTAGCGGTACTACAAGAGACCCAGTACTTC CASNPGLAVLQETQYF
- TRBJ1-1 - 13 TRBV7-8 TGTGCCAGCAGCACACAGGGTCACACTGAAGCTTTCTTT CASSTQGHTEAFF
TRBD1 TRBJ2-7 - 13 TRBV5-5 TGTGCCAGCAGCTTGACAGGGGGCTACGAGCAGTACTTC CASSLTGGYEQYF
TRBD2 TRBJ2-5 - 15 TRBV19 TGTGCCAGTAGTATCGCACTAGCGGGAGGGGAGACCCAGTACTTC CASSIALAGGETQYF
- TRBJ1-2 - 13 TRBV4-1 TGCGCCAGCAGCCGATCAAACAGGGTTGGCTACACCTTC CASSRSNRVGYTF
TRBD1 TRBJ2-7 - 17 TRBV24-1 TGTGCCACCAGTGCCAGGCCGGGACAGAGCCTATCCTACGAGCAGTACTTC CATSARPGQSLSYEQYF
- TRBJ1-4 - 13 TRBV12-3/TRBV12-4 TGTGCCAGCAGTTTAAGCGGGGCCTTCAGACTGTTTTTT CASSLSGAFRLFF
TRBD1 TRBJ1-6 - 16 TRBV4-1 TGCGCCAGCAGCCGGGGGGACAGTGACTATAATTCACCCCTCCACTTT CASSRGDSDYNSPLHF
- TRBJ1-1 - 13 TRBV18 TGTGCCAGCTCACCGCAAAGGGGCGCTGAAGCTTTCTTT CASSPQRGAEAFF
- TRBJ1-1 - 13 TRBV18 TGTGCCAGCTCACCAGGTCTGATAGAGCCGGCTTTCTTT CASSPGLIEPAFF
- TRBJ1-5 - 12 TRBV5-6 TGTGCCAGCAGCTTTGGGAGTCAGCCCCAGCATTTT CASSFGSQPQHF
TRBD2 TRBJ2-1 - 14 TRBV10-2 TGCGCCACAAGGACTAGCGGGAGATCCAATGAGCAGTTCTTC CATRTSGRSNEQFF
- TRBJ1-4 - 15 TRBV6-5 TGTGCCAGCAGTTATCGGGCAGGGGCTAATGAAAAACTGTTTTTT CASSYRAGANEKLFF
TRBD2 TRBJ2-1 - 15 TRBV3-1/TRBV3-2 TGTGCCAGCAGCCAAGCCCTAGCGGGGAACAATGAGCAGTTCTTC CASSQALAGNNEQFF
- TRBJ2-5 - 15 TRBV19 TGTGCCAGTAGTATCTCCCAGGGGAGTACGCAGACCCAGTACTTC CASSISQGSTQTQYF
TRBD1 TRBJ2-7 - 13 TRBV13 TGTGCCAGCAGCAAGCGACAGGGATACGAGCAGTACTTC CASSKRQGYEQYF
- TRBJ1-1 few 15 TRBV5-1 TGCGCCAGCAGCTTGGTGGTACAGGGGAACACTGAAGCTTTCTTT CASSLVVQGNTEAFF
- TRBJ2-3 - 11 TRBV20-1 TGCAGTGCTACACCGGCAGATACGCAGTATTTT CSATPADTQYF
- TRBJ2-7 - 14 TRBV6-6 TGTGCCAGCAGTTCCGCCGGGGTTCCCTACGAGCAGTACTTC CASSSAGVPYEQYF
- TRBJ1-5 - 14 TRBV19 TGTGCCAGTAGTATTCCAGGGGGCAATCAGCCCCAGCATTTT CASSIPGGNQPQHF
- TRBJ2-1 - 16 TRBV9 TGTGCCAGCAGCGTAGGGGGAGTGGTATCTCAGAATGAGCAGTTCTTC CASSVGGVVSQNEQFF